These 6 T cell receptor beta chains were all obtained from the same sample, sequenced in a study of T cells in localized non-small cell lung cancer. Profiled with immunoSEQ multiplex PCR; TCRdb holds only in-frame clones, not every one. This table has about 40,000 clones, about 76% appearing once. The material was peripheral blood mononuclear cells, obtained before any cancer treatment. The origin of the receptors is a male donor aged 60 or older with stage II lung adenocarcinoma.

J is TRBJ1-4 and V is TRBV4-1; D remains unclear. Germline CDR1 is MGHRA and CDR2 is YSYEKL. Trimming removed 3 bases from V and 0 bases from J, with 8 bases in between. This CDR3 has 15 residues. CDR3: CASSHGGSTNEKLFF. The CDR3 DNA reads TGCGCCAGCAGCCATGGAGGGTCAACTAATGAAAAACTGTTTTTT.

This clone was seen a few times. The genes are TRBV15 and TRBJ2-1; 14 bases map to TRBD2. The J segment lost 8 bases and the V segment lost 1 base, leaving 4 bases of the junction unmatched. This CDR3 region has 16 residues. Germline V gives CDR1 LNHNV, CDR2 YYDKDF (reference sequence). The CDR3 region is CATSRAETSGRDEQFF. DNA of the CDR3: TGTGCCACCAGCAGAGCGGAGACTAGCGGGAGGGATGAGCAGTTCTTC.

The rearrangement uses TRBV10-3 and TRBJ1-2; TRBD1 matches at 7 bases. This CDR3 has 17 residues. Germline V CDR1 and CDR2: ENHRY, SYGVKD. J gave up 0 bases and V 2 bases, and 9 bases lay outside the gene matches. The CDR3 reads CAISEGKGAEANYGYTF. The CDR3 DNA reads TGTGCCATCAGTGAGGGAAAGGGGGCAGAAGCTAACTATGGCTACACCTTC.

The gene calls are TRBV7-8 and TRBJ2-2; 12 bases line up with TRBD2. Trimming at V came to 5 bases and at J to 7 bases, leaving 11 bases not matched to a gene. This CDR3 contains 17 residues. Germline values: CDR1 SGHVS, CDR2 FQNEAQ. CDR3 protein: CASSRSRLAGEVGELFF. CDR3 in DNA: TGTGCCAGCAGCCGTTCTCGACTAGCGGGAGAGGTCGGGGAGCTGTTTTTT.

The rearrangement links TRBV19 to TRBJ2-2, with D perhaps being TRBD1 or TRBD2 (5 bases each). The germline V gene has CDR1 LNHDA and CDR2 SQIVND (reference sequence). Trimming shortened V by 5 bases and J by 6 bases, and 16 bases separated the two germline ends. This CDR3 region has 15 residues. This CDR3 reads CASSVGTRGAGELFF. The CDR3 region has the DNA TGTGCCAGTAGTGTAGGGACCCGTGGCGCCGGGGAGCTGTTTTTT. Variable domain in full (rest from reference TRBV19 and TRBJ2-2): DGGITQSPKYLFRKEGQNVTLSCEQNLNHDAMYWYRQDPGQGLRLIYYSQIVNDFQKGDIAEGYSVSREKKESFPLTVTSAQKNPTAFYLCASSVGTRGAGELFFGEGSRLTVL.

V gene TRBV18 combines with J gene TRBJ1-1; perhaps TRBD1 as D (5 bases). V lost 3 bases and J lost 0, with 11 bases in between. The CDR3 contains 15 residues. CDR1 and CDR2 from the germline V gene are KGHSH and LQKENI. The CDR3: CASSPGTGLNTEAFF. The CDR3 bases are TGTGCCAGCTCACCCGGGACCGGATTGAACACTGAAGCTTTCTTT.